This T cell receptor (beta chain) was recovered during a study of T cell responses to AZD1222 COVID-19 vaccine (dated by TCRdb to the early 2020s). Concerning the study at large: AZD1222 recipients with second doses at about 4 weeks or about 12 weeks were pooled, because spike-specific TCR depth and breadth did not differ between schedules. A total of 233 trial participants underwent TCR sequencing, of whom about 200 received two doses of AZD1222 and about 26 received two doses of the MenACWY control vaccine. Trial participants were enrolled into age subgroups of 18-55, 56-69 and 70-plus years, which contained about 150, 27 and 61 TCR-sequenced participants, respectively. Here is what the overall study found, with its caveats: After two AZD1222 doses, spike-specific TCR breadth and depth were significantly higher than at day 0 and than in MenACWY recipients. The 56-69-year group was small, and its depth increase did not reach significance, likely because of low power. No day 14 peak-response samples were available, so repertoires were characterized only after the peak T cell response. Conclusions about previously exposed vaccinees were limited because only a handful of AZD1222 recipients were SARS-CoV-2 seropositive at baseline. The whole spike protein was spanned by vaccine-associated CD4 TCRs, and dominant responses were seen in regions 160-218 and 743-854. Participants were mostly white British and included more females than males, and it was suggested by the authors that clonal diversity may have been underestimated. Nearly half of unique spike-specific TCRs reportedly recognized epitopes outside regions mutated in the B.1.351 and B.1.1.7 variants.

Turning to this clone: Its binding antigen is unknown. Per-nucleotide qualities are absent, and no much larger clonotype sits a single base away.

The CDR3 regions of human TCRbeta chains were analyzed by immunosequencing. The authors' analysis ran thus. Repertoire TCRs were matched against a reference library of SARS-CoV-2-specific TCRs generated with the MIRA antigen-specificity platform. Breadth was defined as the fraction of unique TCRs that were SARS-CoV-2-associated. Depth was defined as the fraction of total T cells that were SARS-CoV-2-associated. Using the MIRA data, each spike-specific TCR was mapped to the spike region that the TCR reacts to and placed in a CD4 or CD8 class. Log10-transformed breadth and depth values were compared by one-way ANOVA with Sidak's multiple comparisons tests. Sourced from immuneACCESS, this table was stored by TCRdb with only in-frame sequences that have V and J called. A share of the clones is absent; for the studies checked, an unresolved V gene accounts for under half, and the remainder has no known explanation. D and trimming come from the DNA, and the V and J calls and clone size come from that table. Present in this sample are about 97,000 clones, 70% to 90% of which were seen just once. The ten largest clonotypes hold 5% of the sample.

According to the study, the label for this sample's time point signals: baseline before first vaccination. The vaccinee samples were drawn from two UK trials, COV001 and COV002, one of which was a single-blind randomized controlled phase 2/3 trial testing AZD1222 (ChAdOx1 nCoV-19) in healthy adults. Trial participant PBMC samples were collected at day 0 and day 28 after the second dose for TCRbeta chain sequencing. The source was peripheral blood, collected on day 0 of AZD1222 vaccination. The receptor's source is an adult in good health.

The DNA sequence is given as TGTGCCAGCAGCTCCCCCGGAAGGCCAGCCTTCACCTTC. Translated, this gives CASSSPGRPAFTF. In this chain, TRBV11-2 is recombined with TRBJ1-2, with the D gene call left open. The CDR3, from cysteine to phenylalanine, totals 13 residues. The sequence is cut down to CDR3 DNA, 39 bases in frame from base 1. The germline V gene encodes CDR1 SGHAT and CDR2 FQNNGV. V is clipped by 4 bases and J by 13 bases, and the sequence between their germline boundaries is 19 bases long.